A selection of T cell receptor beta chains follows, all from one sample in a study of T cell repertoires in cytomegalovirus infection. TCRdb analysed the reads with MiXCR anew, one entry per CDR3 protein. The data hold fewer than 350,000 distinct CDR3 sequences, with around a tenth observed a single time. Sequenced sample: PBMCs. These receptors were obtained from a human donor in good health (CMV status not recorded). Some clones in this sample may be carry-over from other donors' samples. CDR3s include the opening cysteine and the closing phenylalanine or tryptophan. D genes are given only for firm matches. Not all rows give a size; the values are once, few, many and, for expanded clones, a class.

cdr3_aa cdr3_nt cdr3_length j_call clone_size v_call d_call
CASSFLLAGNEQFF TGTGCCAGCAGCTTCCTGCTAGCGGGGAATGAGCAGTTCTTC 14 TRBJ2-1 few TRBV11-2 TRBD2
CASSLDSYSGNTIYF TGTGCCAGCAGCTTGGACAGCTACTCTGGAAACACCATATATTTT 15 TRBJ1-3 many TRBV7-9 .
CASRKGDTIYF TGTGCCAGCAGGAAAGGAGACACCATATATTTT 11 TRBJ1-3 many TRBV7-2 .
CASTTKILDTDTQYF TGTGCCAGCACCACTAAGATTCTTGACACAGATACGCAGTATTTT 15 TRBJ2-3 many TRBV12-3/TRBV12-4 .
CAISEGLNTEAFF TGTGCCATCAGTGAGGGATTGAACACTGAAGCTTTCTTT 13 TRBJ1-1 few TRBV10-3 .
CASSFTSGRNQPQHF TGTGCCAGCAGTTTCACCTCAGGGAGGAATCAGCCCCAGCATTTT 15 TRBJ1-5 many TRBV6-2/TRBV6-3 .
CASSPRQRGSYEQYF TGTGCCAGCAGCCCTCGACAGAGGGGATCCTACGAGCAGTACTTC 15 TRBJ2-7 many TRBV7-3 .
CASSYTSAVRALGYEQYF TGTGCCAGCAGCTATACCTCGGCGGTCCGGGCATTAGGGTACGAGCAGTACTTC 18 TRBJ2-7 many TRBV7-8 .
CASSLGTSANEQFF TGCGCCAGCAGCTTGGGGACTTCCGCAAATGAGCAGTTCTTC 14 TRBJ2-1 many TRBV5-1 .
CASTQTGTGNTIYF TGTGCCAGCACCCAAACAGGGACTGGAAACACCATATATTTT 14 TRBJ1-3 many TRBV7-2 .
CASIWGTPGNTGELFF TGTGCCAGCATCTGGGGGACCCCCGGGAACACCGGGGAGCTGTTTTTT 16 TRBJ2-2 many TRBV12-3/TRBV12-4 .
CASSPPPSRGSYNEQFF TGTGCCAGCTCACCACCGCCCTCCAGGGGGTCCTACAATGAGCAGTTCTTC 17 TRBJ2-1 few TRBV18 TRBD1
CASSSLGLAGVYNEQFF TGTGCCAGCAGCTCCCTCGGACTAGCGGGAGTTTACAATGAGCAGTTCTTC 17 TRBJ2-1 many TRBV7-2 TRBD2
CASSGGTSGKTQYF TGTGCCAGCAGTGGGGGGACTAGCGGCAAGACCCAGTACTTC 14 TRBJ2-5 . TRBV6-6 TRBD2
CASSLGGGTSAYEQYF TGTGCCAGCAGCTTAGGAGGGGGGACCTCCGCCTACGAGCAGTACTTC 16 TRBJ2-7 few TRBV7-9 .
CASSPPGDLAKNIQYF TGTGCCAGCAGTCCCCCGGGGGATCTAGCCAAAAACATTCAGTACTTC 16 TRBJ2-4 few TRBV28 .
CASSLLRFQGEQYF TGTGCCAGCAGTCTCCTTCGGTTCCAGGGCGAGCAGTACTTC 14 TRBJ2-7 . TRBV12-3/TRBV12-4 .
CASRQGGATDTQYF TGTGCCAGCAGGCAGGGGGGGGCCACAGATACGCAGTATTTT 14 TRBJ2-3 . TRBV27 .
CASSPQGVSYEQYF TGTGCCAGCAGTCCGCAGGGGGTCTCCTACGAGCAGTACTTC 14 TRBJ2-7 . TRBV2 TRBD1
CASSIGTKNSPLHF TGTGCCAGCAGTATCGGGACTAAAAATTCACCCCTCCACTTT 14 TRBJ1-6 few TRBV12-3/TRBV12-4 .
CASSLGGVRGNTIYF TGTGCCAGCAGCTTGGGAGGGGTTCGGGGAAACACCATATATTTT 15 TRBJ1-3 many TRBV7-2 .
CASSSRDPYEQYF TGTGCCAGCAGTTCGAGGGACCCATACGAGCAGTACTTC 13 TRBJ2-7 many TRBV28 .
CASRGVYEQFF TGTGCCAGCAGGGGAGTCTATGAGCAGTTCTTC 11 TRBJ2-1 many TRBV6-1 .
CASSSIAGTGYNTEAFF TGTGCCAGCAGTTCCATTGCCGGGACAGGATACAACACTGAAGCTTTCTTT 17 TRBJ1-1 few TRBV6-5 TRBD1
CASSLVKVDNEQFF TGTGCCAGCAGCTTAGTGAAAGTCGACAATGAGCAGTTCTTC 14 TRBJ2-1 . TRBV7-2 .
CASSPYALGTGDGYEQYF TGTGCCAGCAGCCCTTACGCTTTGGGGACGGGTGATGGTTACGAGCAGTACTTC 18 TRBJ2-7 many TRBV7-2 .
CASSSGTKNTEAFF TGTGCCAGCAGTTCCGGGACGAAAAACACTGAAGCTTTCTTT 14 TRBJ1-1 many TRBV7-6 .
CASSDGFGVAQYF TGTGCCAGCAGCGATGGCTTCGGCGTGGCCCAGTACTTC 13 TRBJ2-5 few TRBV7-9 .
CASSFLTTGEYEQFF TGTGCCAGTAGTTTCCTTACGACAGGGGAGTACGAGCAGTTCTTC 15 TRBJ2-1 few TRBV19 TRBD1
CSARRGRDQPQHF TGCAGTGCTCGCAGGGGTAGGGATCAGCCCCAGCATTTT 13 TRBJ1-5 . TRBV20-1 .
CAWSVLNGDYGYTF TGTGCCTGGAGTGTACTTAACGGTGATTATGGCTACACCTTC 14 TRBJ1-2 . TRBV30 .